This T cell receptor beta chain originates from a study of blood T cell repertoires in COVID-19. The wider study: Sites in the United States, Italy and Spain provided acute and convalescent COVID-19 samples.

Losses at the gene ends were 3 bases for V and 1 base for J; bases not matched to a gene: 11. CDR1 and CDR2 (germline): LGHNA, YSLEER. This CDR3 contains 19 residues. Some clones are missing from TCRdb's copy, which holds only in-frame ones; the method was immunoSEQ multiplex PCR. The table shows approximately 300,000 clones, with 83% occurring only once. This chain joins TRBV4-3 and TRBJ2-3; TRBD2 agrees at 12 bases. Sequenced input: peripheral blood. The TCR was taken from a woman aged 50 to 60 with acute or convalescent COVID-19. The CDR3 reads CASSQSRTSGKWGTDTQYF. The CDR3 DNA follows: TGCGCCAGCAGCCAGAGTCGGACTAGCGGGAAATGGGGCACAGATACGCAGTATTTT.